This T cell receptor beta chain was observed in a study of T cells in Graves' hyperthyroidism and ophthalmopathy. Study-level findings and limits: Blood also showed most of the thyroid clonotypes that were expanded above 0.001.

What was amplified from RNA transcripts were TCR beta CDR3 regions. Primed by the HTBI set, a first-round RT-PCR was run on the TCR CDR3. One entry per CDR3 protein results from TCRdb running MiXCR on the multiplex PCR reads. Of about 720,000 distinct CDR3 sequences in the sample, around a sixth were seen once. Exclusion criteria comprised uncontrolled infection, other autoimmune disease, pregnancy or lactation. This clonotype occurred many times. The antigen remains unidentified. V was shortened by 1 base and J by 4 bases, with 13 bases between the two germline ends. The germline gives CDR1 MNHNS, CDR2 SASEGT. The CDR3 is 15 residues long.

The specimen was blood. The sequence was collected from a woman aged 50 to 65 with Graves' hyperthyroidism that later progressed to Graves' ophthalmopathy. J is TRBJ1-1 and V is TRBV6-1; D may be TRBD1 (5 bases). CDR3 DNA sequence: TGTGCCAGCAGTGAAGGTCGTAGGGGAGGCACTGAAGCTTTCTTT. Its translation is CASSEGRRGGTEAFF.